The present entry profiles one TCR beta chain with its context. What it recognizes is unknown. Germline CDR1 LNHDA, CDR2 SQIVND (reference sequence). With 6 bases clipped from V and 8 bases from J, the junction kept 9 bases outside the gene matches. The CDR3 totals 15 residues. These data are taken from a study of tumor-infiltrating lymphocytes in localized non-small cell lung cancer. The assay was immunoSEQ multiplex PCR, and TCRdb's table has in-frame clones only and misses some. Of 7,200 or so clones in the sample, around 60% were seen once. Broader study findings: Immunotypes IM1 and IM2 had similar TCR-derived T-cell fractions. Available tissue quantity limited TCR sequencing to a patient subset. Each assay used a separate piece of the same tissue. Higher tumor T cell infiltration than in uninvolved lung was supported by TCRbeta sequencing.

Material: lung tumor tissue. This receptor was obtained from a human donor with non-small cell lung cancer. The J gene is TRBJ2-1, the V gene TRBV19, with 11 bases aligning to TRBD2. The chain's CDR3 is CASRRLAGGGDEQFF. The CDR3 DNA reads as TGTGCCAGTAGGCGGCTAGCGGGAGGAGGAGATGAGCAGTTCTTC.